The T cell receptor (beta chain) under discussion was sequenced for a study of metastatic and nonmetastatic thyroid tumors (dated by TCRdb to between 2020 and 2021). For context, the study as a whole: Repertoires from peripheral blood and from tumor or nodule tissue samples of malignant and benign thyroid patients were compared.

V gives up 0 bases and J gives up 14 bases, and the segment between their germline ends measures 18 bases. The CDR3 runs 15 amino acids, cysteine and phenylalanine included. Just the 45-base CDR3 DNA is kept, in frame starting at base 1. For CDR1 and CDR2, the germline V gene lists SGHRS and YFSETQ. No treatment had been received by any patient before thyroid surgery. The study retrospectively analysed patient clinical samples collected from about 2012 to 2019 using T-cell receptor beta sequencing. The method behind the library was PCR. The data were produced on an Illumina HiSeq 4000. High-throughput sequencing was used to profile the CDR3 region of the TCR beta-chain in every patient. On the study's bioinformatics: Drawing on CDR3 differences between clinicopathological groups, the researchers built a classifier meant to tell apart patients with distant-metastatic papillary thyroid cancer. The Shannon index was used to assess repertoire diversity, and the Morisita-Horn index was used to assess tumor-blood repertoire similarity. TCRdb took the public reads, trimmed them with fastp at Q25, ran MiXCR for clone calling and kept in-frame beta chains. TCRdb, not the authors, supplied the V and J calls. Here the sample has 45,000 to 50,000 clones; around 21% occur a single time. The ten biggest clones cover 3.8% of the sample.

The paper's findings and limits, for the study overall: In both blood and tumor samples, malignant tumors were reported to have significantly higher TCR beta diversity than benign nodules.

This clone has a single count. There is no known antigen for this receptor. No qualities accompany the bases; no much larger clone lies one base away. A lone read is weak support. This receptor chain uses TRBV5-1 and TRBJ1-6; matching of 5 bases hints at TRBD1 as the D gene. The sequence was obtained from a male donor with papillary thyroid cancer or a benign thyroid nodule (not recorded which). Some clones in this sample may be carry-over from other donors' samples. The sequencing sample was made of blood. The nucleotide sequence reads as follows: TGCGCCAGCAGCTTGGGGGCGGCCCGAGGGGATTCCCTCCACTTT. It specifies CASSLGAARGDSLHF.